Following are 13 T cell receptor beta chains from one sample sequenced in a study of T cells in Graves' hyperthyroidism and ophthalmopathy. Amplified TCR beta CDR3 regions derived from RNA transcripts. HTBI primers drove first-round RT-PCR of the TCR CDR3. In TCRdb, the multiplex PCR reads were re-called with MiXCR into one record per CDR3 protein. The sample has some 350,000 distinct CDR3 sequences, just under 25% seen once. Input material: blood. The receptors originated from a man between 50 and 59 years old with Graves' hyperthyroidism.

V gene TRBV4-1 combines with J gene TRBJ2-1, with TRBD2 matching over 10 bases. V was pared by 0 bases and J by 10 bases, with 6 bases of the junction left unmatched. Germline V CDR1 and CDR2: MGHRA, YSYEKL. The CDR3 covers 15 residues. DNA of the CDR3: TGCGCCAGCAGCCAAGAGAGGACTAGCGGAACCGAGCAGTTCTTC. It translates to CASSQERTSGTEQFF.

This clonotype was recorded many times. V usage is TRBV2 and J usage is TRBJ1-1; D gene uncertain. Germline loops: CDR1 SNHLY, CDR2 FYNNEI. V lost 1 base, J lost 4 bases, and 16 bases lay in between. The CDR3 spans 16 residues. CDR3 amino acids: CASSEELVGSVTEAFF. The CDR3, as DNA: TGTGCCAGCAGTGAAGAATTGGTCGGGTCCGTCACTGAAGCTTTCTTT.

This clonotype was detected many times. The V gene is TRBV6-1, the J gene TRBJ2-3; D unresolved. The CDR3 sequence is 14 residues long. Trimming cost V 2 bases and J 5 bases, with 11 bases left between them. The germline CDR1 and CDR2 sequences are MNHNS and SASEGT. CDR3 sequence reads: CASSEMGAGDTQYF. DNA for the CDR3: TGTGCCAGCAGTGAAATGGGTGCTGGAGATACGCAGTATTTT.

There are many counts of this clonotype. This chain connects TRBV2 to TRBJ2-3, with D perhaps TRBD2 (5 bases). The germline CDR1 and CDR2 sequences are SNHLY and FYNNEI. Deletions cut 6 bases from V and 6 bases from J, with 10 bases between. The CDR3 spans 12 residues. This CDR3 reads CASSSGEDTQYF. As DNA, the CDR3 is TGTGCCAGCAGCAGCGGTGAGGATACGCAGTATTTT.

The V call is TRBV2, the J call TRBJ2-4; 9 nucleotides line up with TRBD2. The trim removed 6 bases at V and 7 bases at J, leaving 7 bases unmatched. Germline V gene sequence: CDR1 SNHLY, CDR2 FYNNEI. The CDR3 runs 14 residues. The CDR3 loop is CASRIAGEGNIQYF. DNA of the CDR3: TGTGCCAGCAGAATAGCGGGAGAGGGGAACATTCAGTACTTC.

Note on this clonotype: A junction boundary mismatches the germline segment, possibly from a read error. This rearrangement joins TRBV7-3 to TRBJ2-1, with D perhaps assigned TRBD1 or TRBD2 (6 bases each). The J call may be incorrect, as the DNA end agrees better with TRBJ2-7. This CDR3 region has 13 residues. Germline loops: CDR1 SGHTA, CDR2 FQGTGA. Written as DNA, the CDR3 is TGTACCAGCAGCTTAGGGGGGCGGAATGAGCAGTACTTC. Residues: CTSSLGGRNEQYF.

This clonotype occurred many times. CDR3 residues: CADVGEGNTEAFF. The CDR3 region has the DNA TGCGCAGATGTGGGGGAAGGAAACACTGAAGCTTTCTTT. The chain recombines TRBV5-1 with TRBJ1-1; TRBD1 might be the D (5 bases). The length of the CDR3 is 13 residues. Germline CDR1 reads SGHRS; CDR2 reads YFSETQ.

This clonotype was detected a few times. The V and J genes are TRBV3-1 and TRBJ2-7; the D gene is possibly TRBD1 (6 bases). Germline CDR1 and CDR2: LGHDT and YNNKEL (reference sequence). The CDR3 runs to 13 residues. V shed 2 bases and J shed 3 bases, with 8 bases lying between them. In DNA form, the CDR3 reads TGTGCCAGCAGCCAAACAGGGTTCTACGAGCAGTACTTC. Translated: CASSQTGFYEQYF.

The CDR3 spells CASSLYQETQYF. In DNA, the CDR3 is TGTGCCAGCAGCTTGTACCAAGAGACCCAGTACTTC. The J gene is TRBJ2-5, the V gene TRBV7-9; the D is unclear. The CDR3 covers 12 residues. Germline V gene lookup returns CDR1 SEHNR and CDR2 FQNEAQ (reference sequence). Trimming took 3 bases from V and 0 from J, leaving 2 bases between them.

This clonotype was detected many times. The V and J genes are TRBV2 and TRBJ2-1; weak D call: TRBD1 (6 bases). The germline CDR1 and CDR2 sequences are SNHLY and FYNNEI. V was shortened by 7 bases and J by 6 bases, with 22 bases between the two germline ends. The CDR3 covers 16 residues. The CDR3 loop is CASTNGRTAPFNEQFF. The CDR3 DNA is TGTGCCAGCACCAACGGTCGGACAGCTCCGTTCAATGAGCAGTTCTTC.

This clonotype showed up many times. The rearrangement uses TRBV28 and TRBJ2-7, with 9 bases fitting TRBD1. The V gene's germline CDR1 is MDHEN and CDR2 SYDVKM. The CDR3 spans 12 residues. J gave up 8 bases and V 8 bases, and 7 bases lay outside the gene matches. The CDR3, as DNA: TGTGCCAGCCTAACAGGGGGCGGGAAGCAGTACTTC. Translating it yields CASLTGGGKQYF.

This clonotype was counted many times. The CDR3: CASRREGQSYEQYF. CDR3 bases: TGTGCCAGCAGGCGAGAGGGACAGTCCTACGAGCAGTACTTC. V is TRBV28 and J is TRBJ2-7; 7 bases map to TRBD1. The V and J ends lost 6 bases and 1 base, in that order; junction bases with no gene match: 6. The V gene's germline CDR1 is MDHEN and CDR2 SYDVKM. This CDR3 is 14 amino acids long. The variable domain in full, completed from reference TRBV28 and TRBJ2-7, reads DVKVTQSSRYLVKRTGEKVFLECVQDMDHENMFWYRQDPGLGLRLIYFSYDVKMKEKGDIPEGYSVSREKKERFSLILESASTNQTSMYLCASRREGQSYEQYFGPGTRLTVT.

The rearrangement links TRBV7-2 to TRBJ1-2; 10 nucleotides line up with TRBD1. V trimming: 5 bases; J trimming: 4 bases; junction bases outside the gene matches: 10. The length of the CDR3 is 16 residues. CDR1 and CDR2 (germline): SGHTA, FQGNSA. The CDR3 DNA reads as TGTGCCAGCAGCCCTCAGGGACAGGGGAGAAGCTATGGCTACACCTTC. Protein product: CASSPQGQGRSYGYTF.